The entry below describes one T cell receptor beta chain. The antigen is unknown. This sample is part of a study of cytomegalovirus exposure and HLA in healthy donors. Study findings and constraints: Among donors in an Asian-associated ancestry cluster, a later analysis reportedly found fewer N-insertions than the approximately 700-donor mean. Researchers catalogued approximately 170 TCR beta chains as cytomegalovirus-associated.

After removal of 0 bases from V and 7 bases from J, the junction contained 3 bases not matched to a gene. The CDR3 covers 15 residues. Germline V gene lookup returns CDR1 SGHNT and CDR2 YYREEE (reference sequence). Vbeta (60) and Jbeta (13) primers were used in the PCR. The method was immunoSEQ multiplex PCR; TCRdb's version includes in-frame clones alone and lacks a portion of them. The data contain 100,000 to 150,000 clones, around 85% of them singletons. The TCR was taken from a man in his late teens or twenties in good health and CMV-seropositive. Sequencing was performed on PBMCs. This chain connects TRBV5-4 to TRBJ1-6, with 8 bases lining up with TRBD1. Here the CDR3 reads CASSLGQGRNSPLHF. The CDR3 region has the DNA TGTGCCAGCAGCTTGGGACAGGGGAGAAATTCACCCCTCCACTTT.